This TCR beta chain was identified during a study of neurological immune-mediated disorders. Study results and limitations: Phylogenetic grouping assigned the repertoires of 18 of 34 multiple sclerosis patients to a single related-CDR3 cluster, which may represent a signature.

This clonotype was counted at least ten times. Its antigen is currently unknown. The CDR3 consists of 12 residues. V dropped 6 bases and J dropped 5; count of bases not matched to a gene: 3. The germline CDR1 and CDR2 sequences are SEHNR and FQNEAQ (reference sequence). TCRdb re-called the 5' RACE reads through MiXCR, storing one row per CDR3 protein. The data show about 66,000 distinct CDR3 sequences, with 4.5% seen just once and approximately 7% held by the top ten. The sequenced sample consisted of PBMCs. The source is a man aged 30-40 years with multiple sclerosis. This chain connects TRBV7-9 to TRBJ2-5; 7 nucleotides align to TRBD2. CDR3 bases: TGTGCCAGCAGGAGGGGAGGGGAGACCCAGTACTTC. Its translation is CASRRGGETQYF.